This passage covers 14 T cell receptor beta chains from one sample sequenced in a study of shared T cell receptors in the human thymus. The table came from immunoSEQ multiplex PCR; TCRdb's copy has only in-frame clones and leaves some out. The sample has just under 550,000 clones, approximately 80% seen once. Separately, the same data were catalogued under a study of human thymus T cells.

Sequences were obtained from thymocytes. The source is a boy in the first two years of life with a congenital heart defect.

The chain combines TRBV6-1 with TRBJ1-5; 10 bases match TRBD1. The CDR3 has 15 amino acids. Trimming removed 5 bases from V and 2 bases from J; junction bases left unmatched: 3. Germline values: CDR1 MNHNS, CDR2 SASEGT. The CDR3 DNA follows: TGTGCCAGCAGTTCCGGGACAGGGGGCAATCAGCCCCAGCATTTT. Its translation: CASSSGTGGNQPQHF.

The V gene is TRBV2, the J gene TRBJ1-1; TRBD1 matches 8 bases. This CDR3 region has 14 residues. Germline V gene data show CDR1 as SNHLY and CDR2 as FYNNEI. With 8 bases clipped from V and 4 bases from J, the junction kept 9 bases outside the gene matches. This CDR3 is CASSNQGAGTEAFF. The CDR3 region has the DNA TGTGCCAGCTCCAATCAGGGGGCAGGCACTGAAGCTTTCTTT. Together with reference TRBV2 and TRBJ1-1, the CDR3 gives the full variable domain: EPEVTQTPSHQVTQMGQEVILRCVPISNHLYFYWYRQILGQKVEFLVSFYNNEISEKSEIFDDQFSVERPDGSNFTLKIRSTKLEDSAMYFCASSNQGAGTEAFFGQGTRLTVV.

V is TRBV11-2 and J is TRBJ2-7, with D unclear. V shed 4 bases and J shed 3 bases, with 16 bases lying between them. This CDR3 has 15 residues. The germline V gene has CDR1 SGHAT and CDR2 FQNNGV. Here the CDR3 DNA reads TGTGCCAGCAGCTCAGGTTGGCCTCTGCGCTACGAGCAGTACTTC. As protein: CASSSGWPLRYEQYF.

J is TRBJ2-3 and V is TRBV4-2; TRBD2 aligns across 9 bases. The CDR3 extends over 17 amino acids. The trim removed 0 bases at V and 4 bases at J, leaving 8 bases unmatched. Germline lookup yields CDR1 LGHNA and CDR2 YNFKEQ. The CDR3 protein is CASSQEIQREVADTQYF. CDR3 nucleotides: TGTGCCAGCAGCCAAGAGATACAGCGGGAGGTCGCAGATACGCAGTATTTT.

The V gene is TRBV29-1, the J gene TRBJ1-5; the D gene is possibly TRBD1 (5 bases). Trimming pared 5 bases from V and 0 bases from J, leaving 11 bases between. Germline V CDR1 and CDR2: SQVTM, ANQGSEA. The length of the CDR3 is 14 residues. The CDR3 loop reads CSVSTDYSNQPQHF. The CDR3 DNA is TGCAGCGTTTCGACAGATTATAGCAATCAGCCCCAGCATTTT.

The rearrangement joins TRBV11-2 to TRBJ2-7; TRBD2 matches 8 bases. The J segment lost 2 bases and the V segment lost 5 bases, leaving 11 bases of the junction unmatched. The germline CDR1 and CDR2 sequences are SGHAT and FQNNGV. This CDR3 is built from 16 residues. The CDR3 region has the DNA TGTGCCAGCAGCAGACAAAGCGGGAGAGGACCCTACGAGCAGTACTTC. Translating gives CASSRQSGRGPYEQYF.

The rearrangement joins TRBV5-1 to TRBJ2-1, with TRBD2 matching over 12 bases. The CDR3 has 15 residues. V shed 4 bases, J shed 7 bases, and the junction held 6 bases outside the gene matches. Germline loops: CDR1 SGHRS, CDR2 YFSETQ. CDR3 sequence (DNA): TGCGCCAGCAGCCCTGAGACTAGCGGGAGTAATGAGCAGTTCTTC. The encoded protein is CASSPETSGSNEQFF.

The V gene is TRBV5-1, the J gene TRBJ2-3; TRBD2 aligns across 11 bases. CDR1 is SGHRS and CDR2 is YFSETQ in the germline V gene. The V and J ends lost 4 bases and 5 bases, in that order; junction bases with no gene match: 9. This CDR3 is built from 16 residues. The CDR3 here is CASSLLAGGPIDTQYF. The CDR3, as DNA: TGCGCCAGCAGCCTGTTAGCGGGAGGGCCGATAGATACGCAGTATTTT.

CDR3 nucleotides: TGTGCCAGCAGCCATTGTCTCCAGGGCGATGGCACTGAAGCTTTCTTT. Protein: CASSHCLQGDGTEAFF. The rearrangement links TRBV4-2 to TRBJ1-1; tentative D call: TRBD1 (5 bases). V was cut by 3 bases and J by 4 bases, with 18 bases left in between. This CDR3 comprises 16 residues. Germline CDR1 is LGHNA and CDR2 is YNFKEQ.

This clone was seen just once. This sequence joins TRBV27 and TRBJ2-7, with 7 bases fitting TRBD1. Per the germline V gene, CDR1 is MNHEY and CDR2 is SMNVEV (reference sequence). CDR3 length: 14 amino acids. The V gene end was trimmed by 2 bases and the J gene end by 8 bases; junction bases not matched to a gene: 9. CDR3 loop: CASSLRGTDIKQYF. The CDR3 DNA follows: TGTGCCAGCAGTTTAAGGGGGACAGACATCAAGCAGTACTTC.

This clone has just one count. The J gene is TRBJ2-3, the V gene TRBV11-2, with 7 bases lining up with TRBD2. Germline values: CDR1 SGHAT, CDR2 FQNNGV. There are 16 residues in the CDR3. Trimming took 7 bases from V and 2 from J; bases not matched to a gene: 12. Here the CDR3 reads CASTALGGGHTDTQYF. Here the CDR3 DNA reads TGTGCCAGCACCGCATTGGGGGGAGGGCACACAGATACGCAGTATTTT.

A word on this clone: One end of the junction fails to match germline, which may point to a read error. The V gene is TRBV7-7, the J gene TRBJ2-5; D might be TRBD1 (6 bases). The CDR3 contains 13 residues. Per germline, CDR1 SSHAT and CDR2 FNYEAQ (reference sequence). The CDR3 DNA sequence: TGTGCTAGCAGCTTCAGACAGGAAGAGACCCAGTACTTC. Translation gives CASSFRQEETQYF.

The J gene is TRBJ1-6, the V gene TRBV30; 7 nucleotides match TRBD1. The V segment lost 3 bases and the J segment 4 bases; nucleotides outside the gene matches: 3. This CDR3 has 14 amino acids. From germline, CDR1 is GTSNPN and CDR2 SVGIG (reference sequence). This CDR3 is CAWRQGTYNSPLHF. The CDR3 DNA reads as TGTGCCTGGAGACAGGGGACTTATAATTCACCCCTCCACTTT. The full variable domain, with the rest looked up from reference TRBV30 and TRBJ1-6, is SQTIHQWPATLVQPVGSPLSLECTVEGTSNPNLYWYRQAAGRGLQLLFYSVGIGQISSEVPQNLSASRPQDRQFILSSKKLLLSDSGFYLCAWRQGTYNSPLHFGNGTRLTVT.

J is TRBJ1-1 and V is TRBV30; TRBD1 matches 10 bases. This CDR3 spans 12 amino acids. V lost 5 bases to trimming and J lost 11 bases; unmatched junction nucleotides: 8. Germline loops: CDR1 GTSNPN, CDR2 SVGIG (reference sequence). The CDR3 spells CAWGTGAPGAFF. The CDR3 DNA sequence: TGTGCCTGGGGGACAGGGGCTCCCGGGGCTTTCTTT.